The subject of this entry is one T cell receptor (beta chain). Its specificity is unknown. Extracted from the samples, RNA was reverse transcribed into cDNA to serve as the sequencing template. Some clones are missing from TCRdb's copy, which holds only in-frame ones; the method was immunoSEQ multiplex PCR. The repertoire holds under 250,000 clones, about 53% seen once, with approximately 0.45% in the top ten. This sample was taken from a study of CD8+ T cells in alopecia areata. At the level of the study: Twice a day, 5 to 10 mg of oral tofacitinib was administered to treated patients. Notes on the study in general: Clonality in lesional scalp, especially alopecia totalis/universalis, exceeded that of normal scalp. Scalp sequencing captures resident alphabeta T cells of normal skin too.

Trimming took 5 bases from V and 9 from J; bases not matched to a gene: 6. Germline V gives CDR1 PRHDT, CDR2 FYEKMQ (reference sequence). This CDR3 has 14 amino acids. Individuals with alopecia areata gave both lesional scalp punch biopsies and peripheral blood for collection. Source: CD4+ T cells sorted from blood, taken at week 0. This clonotype was sampled from a human donor with alopecia areata. The chain couples TRBV13 to TRBJ2-1; 11 nucleotides align to TRBD2. For the CDR3, the DNA is TGTGCCAGCAGCGCCGGGACTAGCGGCATTGAGCAGTTCTTC. It encodes CASSAGTSGIEQFF.